These 8 T cell receptor beta chains were all obtained from the same sample, sequenced in a study of T cells in Graves' hyperthyroidism and ophthalmopathy. There were TCR beta CDR3 regions amplified from RNA transcripts. With the HTBI primer set, the TCR CDR3 went through a first round of RT-PCR. TCRdb processed the multiplex PCR reads anew with MiXCR; each CDR3 protein has one entry. The repertoire includes about 700,000 distinct CDR3 sequences, 14% of them detected once, and roughly a tenth sits in the top ten. Material for sequencing was blood. The receptors were sampled from a woman younger than 30 with Graves' hyperthyroidism.

This clonotype was seen repeatedly, ten times or more. The chain combines TRBV2 with TRBJ2-2; tentative D call: TRBD2 (5 bases). Trimming removed 2 bases from V and 0 bases from J, with 10 bases in between. This CDR3 contains 16 residues. Germline CDR1 reads SNHLY; CDR2 reads FYNNEI. The CDR3: CASSERVASNTGELFF. The CDR3 DNA follows: TGTGCCAGCAGTGAAAGAGTAGCGTCGAACACCGGGGAGCTGTTTTTT.

The V gene is TRBV20-1, the J gene TRBJ2-7; D not resolved. The length of the CDR3 is 14 residues. Trimming shortened V by 1 base and J by 0 bases, and 10 bases separated the two germline ends. CDR1 and CDR2 from the germline V gene are DFQATT and SNEGSKA (reference sequence). CDR3 in DNA: TGCAGTGCTAGAGGCCTCCCGAGCTCCTACGAGCAGTACTTC. Translated: CSARGLPSSYEQYF.

In its sample, this clonotype was seen many times. V and J are TRBV20-1 and TRBJ2-7; tentatively, D is TRBD1 (6 bases). V lost 3 bases and J lost 7, with 16 bases in between. In germline, CDR1 is DFQATT, CDR2 SNEGSKA (reference sequence). This CDR3 comprises 13 residues. DNA for the CDR3: TGCAGTGCTAGTGGGGGACACCCTCGGGAGCAGTACTTC. Protein sequence: CSASGGHPREQYF.

CDR3 in DNA: TGTGCCAGCAGCTTGGGAAGCGGGAGGGCCCTCTACAATGAGCAGTTCTTC. It specifies CASSLGSGRALYNEQFF. The V call is TRBV5-4, the J call TRBJ2-1; 10 bases agree with TRBD2. The CDR3 sequence is 17 residues long. Germline CDR1 SGHNT, CDR2 YYREEE (reference sequence). J lost 3 bases, V lost 0 bases, and 6 bases had no gene match.

This clonotype was detected ten times or more. The chain carries TRBV11-3 and TRBJ1-3; D is undetermined. The CDR3 contains 13 residues. Germline V CDR1 and CDR2: SGHNT, YENEEA. Trimming left V 0 bases short and J 0 bases short, with 0 bases between. CDR3 sequence: CASSLDSGNTIYF. The CDR3 bases are TGTGCCAGCAGCTTAGACTCTGGAAACACCATATATTTT.

This clonotype was seen a few times. V usage is TRBV7-2 and J usage is TRBJ2-7, with D possibly TRBD2 on 6 matching bases. In germline, CDR1 is SGHTA, CDR2 FQGNSA. The CDR3 runs to 16 residues. The ends were cut back, 1 base at V and 2 bases at J, with 15 bases in the middle. CDR3 sequence: CASSLVSGTYTYEQYF. The CDR3 DNA reads TGTGCCAGCAGCTTAGTTTCCGGGACTTACACCTACGAGCAGTACTTC.

This clonotype was detected a few times. The CDR3 is CASSKGFRDTQYF. For the CDR3, the DNA is TGTGCCAGCAGCAAGGGGTTTAGAGATACGCAGTATTTT. The chain is built from TRBV7-2 and TRBJ2-3; TRBD1 is a possible D gene (5 bases). CDR3 size: 13 residues. Germline V gene sequence: CDR1 SGHTA, CDR2 FQGNSA. V dropped 5 bases and J dropped 5 bases, with 11 bases sitting between them. The whole variable domain, remainder taken from reference TRBV7-2 and TRBJ2-3, is GAGVSQSPSNKVTEKGKDVELRCDPISGHTALYWYRQSLGQGLEFLIYFQGNSAPDKSGLPSDRFSAERTGGSVSTLTIQRTQQEDSAVYLCASSKGFRDTQYFGPGTRLTVL.

This clonotype was recorded at least ten times. The V gene is TRBV2, the J gene TRBJ2-3; D gene uncertain. Germline values: CDR1 SNHLY, CDR2 FYNNEI. The CDR3 has 14 residues. Deletions cut 3 bases from V and 6 bases from J, with 13 bases between. In DNA, the CDR3 is TGTGCCAGCAGTGAGCGGACCGTCCGGGATACGCAGTATTTT. Amino acids: CASSERTVRDTQYF.